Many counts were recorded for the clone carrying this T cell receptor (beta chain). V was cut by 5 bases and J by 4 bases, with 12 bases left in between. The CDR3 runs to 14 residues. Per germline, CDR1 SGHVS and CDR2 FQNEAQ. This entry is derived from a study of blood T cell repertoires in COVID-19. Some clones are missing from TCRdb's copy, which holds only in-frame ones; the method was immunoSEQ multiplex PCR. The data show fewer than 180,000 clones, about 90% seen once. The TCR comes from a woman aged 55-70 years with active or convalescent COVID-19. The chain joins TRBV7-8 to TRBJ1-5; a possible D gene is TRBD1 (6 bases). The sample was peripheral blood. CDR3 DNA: TGTGCCAGCAGCCCAGGGGCTACGAATCAGCCCCAGCATTTT. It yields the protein CASSPGATNQPQHF.